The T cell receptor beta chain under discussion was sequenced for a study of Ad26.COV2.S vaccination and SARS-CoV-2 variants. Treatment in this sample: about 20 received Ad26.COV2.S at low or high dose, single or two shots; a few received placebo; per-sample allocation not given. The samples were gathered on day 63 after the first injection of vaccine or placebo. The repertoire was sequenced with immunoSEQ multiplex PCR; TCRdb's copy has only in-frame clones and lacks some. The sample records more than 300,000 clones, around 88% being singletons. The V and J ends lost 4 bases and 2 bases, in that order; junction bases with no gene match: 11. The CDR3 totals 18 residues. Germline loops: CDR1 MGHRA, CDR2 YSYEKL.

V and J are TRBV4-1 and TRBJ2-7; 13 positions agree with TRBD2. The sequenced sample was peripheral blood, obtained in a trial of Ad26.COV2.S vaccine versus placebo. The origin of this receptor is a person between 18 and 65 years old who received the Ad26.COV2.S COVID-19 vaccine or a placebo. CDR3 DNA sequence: TGCGCCAGCAGCCGATCAAGAACCGGACTAGCGGGGGCCTACGAGCAGTACTTC. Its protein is CASSRSRTGLAGAYEQYF.